The rows below give T cell receptor beta chains drawn from one sample of a study of blood T cell repertoires in COVID-19. Libraries were prepared by immunoSEQ multiplex PCR; TCRdb keeps only in-frame clonotypes and omits some of them. The sample consists of about 200,000 clones, around 76% of them appearing once. Input material: peripheral blood. Source of these receptors: a woman aged 60-70 years with COVID-19, enrolled during active disease. CDR3s include the opening cysteine and the closing phenylalanine or tryptophan. Each record gives: clone size, J gene, V gene, CDR3 length, D gene, CDR3 DNA, CDR3 protein. D genes are given only for firm matches. Expanded clones are given a class, and other clones once, few, many or no size at all.

NA,TRBJ2-7,TRBV6-2/TRBV6-3,18,NA,TGTGCCAGCAGTTACGCCCCCCCGGGGACTGGGAGCTCCTACGAGCAGTACTTC,CASSYAPPGTGSSYEQYF
NA,TRBJ2-1,TRBV11-3,15,NA,TGTGCCAGCAGCTTAGAACAGGGCGGTAACAATGAGCAGTTCTTC,CASSLEQGGNNEQFF
NA,TRBJ1-1,TRBV7-3,13,NA,TGTGCCAGCAGCTTAGAGGGAGGAGATGAAGCTTTCTTT,CASSLEGGDEAFF
NA,TRBJ1-6,TRBV3-1/TRBV3-2,18,NA,TGTGCCAGCAGCCAAGAGAGGGGGTCACCCCGAGGTGGTTCACCCCTCCACTTT,CASSQERGSPRGGSPLHF
once,TRBJ2-1,TRBV29-1,12,NA,TGCAGCGTTGGGCAGGTCGGCAATGAGCAGTTCTTC,CSVGQVGNEQFF
NA,TRBJ1-6,TRBV7-8,14,TRBD1,TGTGCCAGCAGCAAGGGACAGGGAAATTCACCCCTCCACTTT,CASSKGQGNSPLHF
NA,TRBJ2-2,TRBV19,14,NA,TGTGCCAGTAGGGCCGGGACACGGGCCGGGGAGCTGTTTTTT,CASRAGTRAGELFF
NA,TRBJ1-1,TRBV3-1/TRBV3-2,14,NA,TGTGCCAGCAGCCAAGATCAAAACAGCAAAAAAGCTTTCTTT,CASSQDQNSKKAFF
NA,TRBJ1-4,TRBV7-9,14,TRBD1,TGTGCCAGCAGCTACAGACAGGGATATGAAAAACTGTTTTTT,CASSYRQGYEKLFF
few,TRBJ2-1,TRBV29-1,12,NA,TGCAGCGTTGAAGGGGTGGCGGGTGAGCAGTTCTTC,CSVEGVAGEQFF
NA,TRBJ2-3,TRBV18,16,TRBD2,TGTGCCAGCTCAGCAAAGGTAGCGGGAGCTACAGATACGCAGTATTTT,CASSAKVAGATDTQYF
few,TRBJ2-3,TRBV6-5,14,TRBD1,TGTGCCAGCAGTTATGACAGGGCGGCGGATACGCAGTATTTT,CASSYDRAADTQYF
NA,TRBJ1-4,TRBV11-3,16,NA,TGTGCCAGCAGCCGACGACAGGAAACAACTAATGAAAAACTGTTTTTT,CASSRRQETTNEKLFF
NA,TRBJ1-2,TRBV3-1/TRBV3-2,13,NA,TGTGCCAGCAGCCAACGTAGGAGCTATGGCTACACCTTC,CASSQRRSYGYTF
NA,TRBJ1-2,TRBV19,18,TRBD1,TGTGCCAGTAGTATTTTGTTGCGGACTATCCAGGGGGCCTATGGCTACACCTTC,CASSILLRTIQGAYGYTF
NA,TRBJ2-7,TRBV5-4,15,TRBD1,TGTGCCAGCAGCTTGGCCGGGACAGGGTACTACGAGCAGTACTTC,CASSLAGTGYYEQYF
few,TRBJ2-1,TRBV4-1,13,NA,TGCGCCAGCAGCCTCACCCGGGACAATGAGCAGTTCTTC,CASSLTRDNEQFF
NA,TRBJ1-2,TRBV7-8,15,NA,TGTGCCAGCAGCTTAGGGGGCGCAGCGAACTATGGCTACACCTTC,CASSLGGAANYGYTF
NA,TRBJ2-5,TRBV7-9,15,NA,TGTGCCAGCAGCCCGCCTTGGGGGCGCGGGGAGACCCAGTACTTC,CASSPPWGRGETQYF
NA,TRBJ2-1,TRBV9,16,TRBD2,TGTGCCAGCAGCGTAGTCTCTAGCGGGAGCGGTAATGAGCAGTTCTTC,CASSVVSSGSGNEQFF
NA,TRBJ2-7,TRBV7-2,16,NA,TGTGCCAGCAGCTTAGTGGCAGGGGGGAGCTCCTACGAGCAGTACTTC,CASSLVAGGSSYEQYF
NA,TRBJ2-5,TRBV3-1/TRBV3-2,16,NA,TGTGCCAGCAGCCAAGATATCGGCAGGGGAAGGGAGACCCAGTACTTC,CASSQDIGRGRETQYF
NA,TRBJ1-4,TRBV4-2,15,TRBD1,TGTGCCAGCAGCCAAGTTCAGGGGGGTAATGAAAAACTGTTTTTT,CASSQVQGGNEKLFF
once,TRBJ1-2,TRBV6-5,14,NA,TGTGCCAGCAGTACGAAAGGACAGCTAAATGGCTACACCTTC,CASSTKGQLNGYTF
once,TRBJ1-1,TRBV7-2,15,NA,TGTGCCAGCAGCTTGATGGTACATTATAACACTGAAGCTTTCTTT,CASSLMVHYNTEAFF
NA,TRBJ2-7,TRBV6-2/TRBV6-3,16,TRBD2,TGTGCCAGCAGTTACGGTCTGCTAGCGGGAGTAGGCGAGCAGTACTTC,CASSYGLLAGVGEQYF
NA,TRBJ2-5,TRBV11-3,13,NA,TGTGCCAGCAGTCGCGGGTACCAAGAGACCCAGTACTTC,CASSRGYQETQYF
NA,TRBJ2-3,TRBV6-1,16,NA,TGTGCCAGCAGTGAAGGGGGGGTCATTCGCACAGATACGCAGTATTTT,CASSEGGVIRTDTQYF
once,TRBJ2-3,TRBV5-1,16,NA,TGCGCCAGCAGCTTGTCAGGGGCGGGTCGCACAGATACGCAGTATTTT,CASSLSGAGRTDTQYF
once,TRBJ2-7,TRBV4-2,13,NA,TGTGCCAGCAGCCAACCCGGGGGCTACGAGCAGTACTTC,CASSQPGGYEQYF
NA,TRBJ2-7,TRBV21-1,15,NA,TGTGCCAGCAGCCTCAGGGACAGGGGGGGCTACGAGCAGTACTTC,CASSLRDRGGYEQYF
NA,TRBJ1-6,TRBV5-4,12,NA,TGTGCCAGCAGCTTACACGATTCACCCCTCCACTTT,CASSLHDSPLHF
NA,TRBJ1-2,TRBV18,16,NA,TGTGCCAGCTCACCCCTAGACAGTCGTCCTAACTATGGCTACACCTTC,CASSPLDSRPNYGYTF
NA,TRBJ1-5,TRBV6-6,15,TRBD1,TGTGCCAGCAGCCCTGGGACAGGGGGCCGGCAGCCCCAGCATTTT,CASSPGTGGRQPQHF
NA,TRBJ1-2,TRBV7-2,16,NA,TGTGCCAGCAGCTTAACGGCTGGGGGCGGCTTTTCCGGCTACACCTTC,CASSLTAGGGFSGYTF
few,TRBJ1-2,TRBV5-1,15,NA,TGCGCCAGCAGCTTAGACAGCCTGGCTTTATATGGCTACACCTTC,CASSLDSLALYGYTF
NA,TRBJ1-4,TRBV4-3,16,NA,TGCGCCAGCAGCCAAGATCAAGGGGAAACTAATGAAAAACTGTTTTTT,CASSQDQGETNEKLFF
NA,TRBJ2-7,TRBV29-1,14,TRBD1,TGCAGCGTTGAAGGTTGGGACAGTCCCTACGAGCAGTACTTC,CSVEGWDSPYEQYF
NA,TRBJ2-5,TRBV5-8,14,NA,TGTGCCAGCAGCTTGGAGCAGGGGCAAGAGACCCAGTACTTC,CASSLEQGQETQYF
once,TRBJ1-5,TRBV10-3,17,TRBD1,TGTGCCACCGCGGCAGGGGGTAGGCTGCATAGCAATCAGCCCCAGCATTTT,CATAAGGRLHSNQPQHF
NA,TRBJ2-6,TRBV5-1,17,NA,TGCGCCAGCAGCTGGAACCCCGACAGCTCTGGGGCCAACGTCCTGACTTTC,CASSWNPDSSGANVLTF
NA,TRBJ1-4,TRBV4-1,16,NA,TGCGCCAGCAGCCAAGCTTCGGTAGGGGTTAATGAAAAACTGTTTTTT,CASSQASVGVNEKLFF
once,TRBJ2-7,TRBV5-4,15,TRBD1,TGTGCCAGCAGCTTTGGTCTCGGGACAGCCTACGAGCAGTACTTC,CASSFGLGTAYEQYF
NA,TRBJ1-5,TRBV6-2/TRBV6-3,14,NA,TGTGCCAGCAGCCCGTGGAGGGGCAATCAGCCCCAGCATTTT,CASSPWRGNQPQHF
NA,TRBJ1-1,TRBV28,14,NA,TGTGCCAGCAGTTCCATCACGGGGGGCACTGAAGCTTTCTTT,CASSSITGGTEAFF
few,TRBJ1-5,TRBV14,13,NA,TGTGCCAGCAGCCAAGATCACAATCAGCCCCAGCATTTT,CASSQDHNQPQHF
NA,TRBJ2-1,TRBV25-1,14,TRBD2,TGTGCCAGCAGAGGGTATGTGGGGGGGAATGAGCAGTTCTTC,CASRGYVGGNEQFF
NA,TRBJ2-3,TRBV9,14,TRBD2,TGTGCCAGCAGTCTAGCGGGATACACAGATACGCAGTATTTT,CASSLAGYTDTQYF
NA,TRBJ2-3,TRBV6-5,14,TRBD2,TGTGCCACCGCTGGAGCGGGAGGGACAGATACGCAGTATTTT,CATAGAGGTDTQYF
few,TRBJ2-7,TRBV5-1,11,NA,TGCGCCAGCAGAGGGGAGGTCGAGCAGTACTTC,CASRGEVEQYF
NA,TRBJ1-5,TRBV14,13,NA,TGTGCCAGCAGCCAGAGTAGCAATCAGCCCCAGCATTTT,CASSQSSNQPQHF
NA,TRBJ1-4,TRBV6-1,17,TRBD1,TGTGCCAGCAGTGGGACAGGGGTAACAACAGCTAATGAAAAACTGTTTTTT,CASSGTGVTTANEKLFF
NA,TRBJ1-1,TRBV7-2,14,NA,TGTGCCAGCAGCTTATCCATCGGTATCACTGAAGCTTTCTTT,CASSLSIGITEAFF
NA,TRBJ2-7,TRBV7-6,17,NA,TGTGCCAGCAGCTTAGCAGTCTCAGAAACTACACCTCGGGAGCAGTACTTC,CASSLAVSETTPREQYF
NA,TRBJ2-1,TRBV3-1/TRBV3-2,15,TRBD2,TGTGCCAGCAGCAACTTAGCGGGAGGGTACAATGAGCAGTTCTTC,CASSNLAGGYNEQFF
NA,TRBJ2-1,TRBV7-3,13,TRBD2,TGTGCCAGCAGCACCCGACTAGCGGGAGAGCAGTTCTTC,CASSTRLAGEQFF
few,TRBJ2-3,TRBV7-3,14,NA,TGTGCCAGCAGCGCCACGGGGGTTGTAGATACGCAGTATTTT,CASSATGVVDTQYF
NA,TRBJ2-1,TRBV28,15,NA,TGTGCCAGCAGTTTATTTCAGGGTACCTACAATGAGCAGTTCTTC,CASSLFQGTYNEQFF
few,TRBJ1-1,TRBV7-2,14,TRBD1,TGTGCCAGCAGCTCGCTGACAGGGGACACTGAAGCTTTCTTT,CASSSLTGDTEAFF
once,TRBJ1-6,TRBV25-1,14,TRBD1,TGTGCCAGCAGTGAGACAGGGGGAGGTTCACCCCTCCACTTT,CASSETGGGSPLHF